These 24 T cell receptor beta chains share one sample of origin, sequenced in a study of beta chain features in type 1 diabetes (dated by TCRdb to 2017 to 2018). Overall study outcomes, separate from this receptor: Type 1 diabetes patients showed a moderate but significant shortening of TCRB CDR3 length in all four CD4+ subsets.

The method behind the library was the immunoSEQ multiplex PCR assay. The entire amount of isolated RNA was reverse transcribed using the High Capacity cDNA Reverse Transcription Kit, so the sequenced TCRB transcripts were expressed ones. Sourced from immuneACCESS, this table was stored by TCRdb with only in-frame sequences that have V and J called. A share of the clones is absent; for the studies checked, an unresolved V gene accounts for under half, and the remainder has no known explanation. Here the sample has 25,000 to 30,000 clones; 56% occur a single time. The ten largest make up approximately 1.4% of the sample. These TCRs are of unknown antigen specificity. Sequenced input: Tregs from blood. The meaning of the sample's cell subset or site label: regulatory CD4+ T cells. The receptors shown here come from a woman younger than 30 with type 1 diabetes.

This clone showed up just a few times. The chain links TRBV19 to TRBJ2-7, with 10 bases that match TRBD2. Unmatched junction bases numbered 4, after V lost 5 bases and J lost 3 bases. Germline V gene lookup returns CDR1 LNHDA and CDR2 SQIVND (reference sequence). The CDR3 has 14 amino acids. CDR3 loop: CASSLKREGYEQYF. For the CDR3, the DNA is TGTGCCAGTAGTTTAAAGCGGGAGGGCTACGAGCAGTACTTC. Complete variable domain (other parts from reference TRBV19 and TRBJ2-7): DGGITQSPKYLFRKEGQNVTLSCEQNLNHDAMYWYRQDPGQGLRLIYYSQIVNDFQKGDIAEGYSVSREKKESFPLTVTSAQKNPTAFYLCASSLKREGYEQYFGPGTRLTVT.

The chain uses TRBV5-1 and TRBJ2-2, with 11 bases aligning to TRBD1. CDR3 length equals 18 residues. V lost 4 bases to trimming and J lost 0 bases; unmatched junction nucleotides: 8. Germline CDR1 and CDR2: SGHRS and YFSETQ. The CDR3 DNA sequence: TGCGCCAGCAGCGTCCGGGACAGGGGGGGAACGAACACCGGGGAGCTGTTTTTT. Translating gives CASSVRDRGGTNTGELFF. Full variable domain (remainder filled in from reference TRBV5-1 and TRBJ2-2): KAGVTQTPRYLIKTRGQQVTLSCSPISGHRSVSWYQQTPGQGLQFLFEYFSETQRNKGNFPGRFSGRQFSNSRSEMNVSTLELGDSALYLCASSVRDRGGTNTGELFFGEGSRLTVL.

This clone was picked up a small number of times. V usage is TRBV7-2 and J usage is TRBJ2-2; 10 positions match TRBD2. V trimming: 7 bases; J trimming: 4 bases; junction bases outside the gene matches: 6. CDR1 is SGHTA and CDR2 is FQGNSA in the germline V gene. This CDR3 has 15 amino acids. CDR3 in DNA: TGTGCCAGCACCCTGGGACTAGCGTTCACCGGGGAGCTGTTTTTT. Its translation: CASTLGLAFTGELFF.

The chain joins TRBV5-1 to TRBJ1-1; 9 positions match TRBD1. This CDR3 is built from 18 residues. The junction had 13 bases not matched to a gene; V was cut back by 4 bases and J by 0 bases. Germline CDR1 is SGHRS and CDR2 is YFSETQ. CDR3 nucleotides: TGCGCCAGCAGCCCTGGGGACAGGGCCACCTGGATGAACACTGAAGCTTTCTTT. It translates to CASSPGDRATWMNTEAFF.

This clone was seen a few times. The rearrangement links TRBV7-2 to TRBJ2-3; D is uncertain. Germline V CDR1 and CDR2: SGHTA, FQGNSA. The CDR3 has 14 amino acids. Trimming removed 5 bases from V and 5 bases from J, with 14 bases in between. In DNA, the CDR3 is TGTGCCAGCAGCCCAAACGGAGTAGGAGATACGCAGTATTTT. As protein: CASSPNGVGDTQYF.

V usage is TRBV5-5 and J usage is TRBJ1-5; tentative D call: TRBD1 (5 bases). V was clipped by 2 bases and J by 5 bases, with 17 bases between them. The CDR3 loop spans 16 amino acids. Germline V gene sequence: CDR1 SGHKS, CDR2 YYEKEE (reference sequence). CDR3 DNA: TGTGCCAGCAGCTTTCTGGCAGGGAAGGCGGATCAGCCCCAGCATTTT. Translating gives CASSFLAGKADQPQHF.

Notes on this clone: A read error may produce the germline difference seen at one junction end. This sample also contains other DNA sequences that code for the same CDR3. This sequence joins TRBV10-2 and TRBJ2-7; 11 positions agree with TRBD1. Per germline, CDR1 WSHSY and CDR2 SAAADI. The CDR3 has 15 amino acids. CDR3 loop: CATTRGTGGTYEQYF. DNA for the CDR3: TGCGCCACCACACGGGGGACAGGGGGTACCTACGAACAGTACTTC.

This CDR3 reads CSVTARSSGHNEQFF. CDR3 sequence (DNA): TGCAGCGTCACGGCTCGGAGTAGCGGTCACAATGAGCAGTTCTTC. The chain uses TRBV29-1 and TRBJ2-1, with a weak D call TRBD2 (6 bases). CDR1 and CDR2 from the germline V gene are SQVTM and ANQGSEA. V gave up 6 bases and J gave up 5 bases, with 20 bases separating them. CDR3 length equals 15 residues.

The chain links TRBV7-9 to TRBJ2-3, with a weak D call TRBD2 (5 bases). The CDR3 runs to 15 residues. The ends were cut back, 4 bases at V and 5 bases at J, with 16 bases in the middle. The germline gives CDR1 SEHNR, CDR2 FQNEAQ (reference sequence). The DNA for the CDR3 is TGTGCCAGCAGCTCCCTTTCCGCGGGTGTAGATACGCAGTATTTT. This encodes CASSSLSAGVDTQYF.

The chain joins TRBV6-1 to TRBJ2-2; 10 positions agree with TRBD2. V shed 10 bases, J shed 0 bases, and the junction held 5 bases outside the gene matches. Germline-derived CDR1 and CDR2 are MNHNS and SASEGT. This CDR3 spans 15 amino acids. CDR3 residues: CATLAGIANTGELFF. CDR3 sequence (DNA): TGTGCCACACTAGCGGGGATTGCGAACACCGGGGAGCTGTTTTTT.

The chain uses TRBV5-1 and TRBJ2-5; 7 bases line up with TRBD1. The CDR3 loop spans 14 amino acids. V shed 0 bases and J 5 bases; nucleotides not matched to a gene: 4. Per germline, CDR1 SGHRS and CDR2 YFSETQ. CDR3 loop: CASSLDRGRETQYF. The CDR3 DNA reads as TGCGCCAGCAGCTTGGATAGGGGGCGCGAGACCCAGTACTTC.

This clone showed up just a few times. The chain recombines TRBV2 with TRBJ1-5; D possibly corresponds to TRBD1 (5 bases). Trimming removed 6 bases from V and 0 bases from J, with 12 bases in between. Germline-derived CDR1 and CDR2 are SNHLY and FYNNEI. This CDR3 spans 15 amino acids. The CDR3 DNA follows: TGTGCCAGCAGGACCGGGACTAATAGCAATCAGCCCCAGCATTTT. Translating gives CASRTGTNSNQPQHF.

This clone was seen a few times. The CDR3 here is CASSLSGTSTDTQYF. The CDR3 DNA reads as TGTGCCAGCAGCCTTAGCGGGACAAGCACAGATACGCAGTATTTT. The rearrangement uses TRBV4-2 and TRBJ2-3; 8 bases map to TRBD2. The CDR3 sequence is 15 residues long. Trimming cost V 4 bases and J 0 bases; bases outside gene matches: 3. Germline CDR1 is LGHNA and CDR2 is YNFKEQ.

The chain has TRBV2 and TRBJ2-1; 8 bases line up with TRBD2. Losses at the gene ends were 6 bases for V and 4 bases for J; bases not matched to a gene: 5. This CDR3 spans 14 amino acids. Germline loops: CDR1 SNHLY, CDR2 FYNNEI. The CDR3 DNA sequence: TGTGCCAGCAGGTCGGGAGGGGCTTACAATGAGCAGTTCTTC. It translates to CASRSGGAYNEQFF.

This chain connects TRBV18 to TRBJ2-1; no firm D call. Trimming removed 2 bases at V and 3 bases at J, with 11 bases between. CDR3 length equals 15 residues. The germline CDR1 and CDR2 sequences are KGHSH and LQKENI. In DNA form, the CDR3 reads TGTGCCAGCTCACCAGCAGGAAGGTTCTACAATGAGCAGTTCTTC. Amino acid sequence: CASSPAGRFYNEQFF. The full variable domain, with the rest looked up from reference TRBV18 and TRBJ2-1, is NAGVMQNPRHLVRRRGQEARLRCSPMKGHSHVYWYRQLPEEGLKFMVYLQKENIIDESGMPKERFSAEFPKEGPSILRIQQVVRGDSAAYFCASSPAGRFYNEQFFGPGTRLTVL.

The V and J genes are TRBV5-1 and TRBJ2-1; 7 positions agree with TRBD2. Trimming at V came to 7 bases and at J to 5 bases, leaving 15 bases not matched to a gene. In germline, CDR1 is SGHRS, CDR2 YFSETQ. The CDR3 has 16 residues. The CDR3 protein is CASCPATSRTNNEQFF. The CDR3 bases are TGCGCCAGCTGCCCCGCGACTAGCAGGACTAACAATGAGCAGTTCTTC.

This chain uses TRBV4-2 with TRBJ2-1; the D gene is possibly TRBD1 (5 bases). This CDR3 is built from 16 residues. Between the trimmed V and J ends, which lost 1 base and 6 bases, there was a span of 16 bases. The germline V gene encodes CDR1 LGHNA and CDR2 YNFKEQ. CDR3 nucleotide sequence: TGTGCCAGCAGCCAAGTAGGAGACAGTGGGTTCAATGAGCAGTTCTTC. This sequence encodes CASSQVGDSGFNEQFF.

The rearrangement links TRBV7-6 to TRBJ2-5; weak D call: TRBD1 (6 bases). From germline, CDR1 is SGHVS and CDR2 FNYEAQ. The CDR3 sequence is 14 residues long. The V gene lost 5 bases and the J gene lost 2 bases, with 12 bases spanning the gap. The CDR3 region has the DNA TGTGCCAGCAGCCGATACAGGGAACAAGAGACCCAGTACTTC. Its protein product is CASSRYREQETQYF.

The genes are TRBV10-3 and TRBJ1-1, with D tentatively TRBD1 (5 bases). The CDR3 consists of 16 residues. V lost 8 bases, J lost 1 base, and 20 bases lay in between. Germline V gives CDR1 ENHRY, CDR2 SYGVKD. CDR3 region: CAIGGGRHEGNTEAFF. Written as DNA, the CDR3 is TGTGCCATCGGGGGGGGAAGGCACGAAGGGAACACTGAAGCTTTCTTT.

The chain recombines TRBV6-5 with TRBJ1-6, with 9 nucleotides matching TRBD1. This CDR3 is 15 amino acids long. The germline V gene encodes CDR1 MNHEY and CDR2 SVGAGI. The V and J ends lost 2 bases and 10 bases, in that order; junction bases with no gene match: 6. Here the CDR3 reads CASSYDGTGQSPLHF. For the CDR3, the DNA is TGTGCCAGCAGTTACGATGGGACAGGGCAATCACCCCTCCACTTT.

This clone was detected only a few times. The chain employs TRBV7-2 and TRBJ2-5; 8 bases fit TRBD2. CDR3 length: 14 residues. V lost 9 bases to trimming and J lost 2 bases; unmatched junction nucleotides: 8. The germline V gene has CDR1 SGHTA and CDR2 FQGNSA. The CDR3 spells CASKAGVNQETQYF. CDR3 nucleotide sequence: TGTGCCAGTAAAGCGGGAGTGAATCAAGAGACCCAGTACTTC.

The rearrangement uses TRBV5-1 and TRBJ2-1; the D gene is possibly TRBD2 (5 bases). Germline CDR1 and CDR2: SGHRS and YFSETQ. Trimming pared 2 bases from V and 0 bases from J, leaving 12 bases between. The CDR3 loop spans 16 amino acids. Here the CDR3 reads CASSFGLYSSYNEQFF. In DNA form, the CDR3 reads TGCGCCAGCAGCTTTGGACTCTACAGCTCCTACAATGAGCAGTTCTTC. The variable domain in full, with the rest retrieved from reference TRBV5-1 and TRBJ2-1, is KAGVTQTPRYLIKTRGQQVTLSCSPISGHRSVSWYQQTPGQGLQFLFEYFSETQRNKGNFPGRFSGRQFSNSRSEMNVSTLELGDSALYLCASSFGLYSSYNEQFFGPGTRLTVL.

This chain uses TRBV29-1 with TRBJ2-3, with a tentative D call TRBD2 (5 bases). CDR3 length: 11 amino acids. V dropped 8 bases and J dropped 6 bases, with 12 bases sitting between them. Germline CDR1 is SQVTM and CDR2 is ANQGSEA. The CDR3 protein is CSHRTGDTQYF. The CDR3 DNA sequence: TGCAGCCATAGGACTGGGGATACGCAGTATTTT.

V gene TRBV19 combines with J gene TRBJ1-2; D possibly corresponds to TRBD1 (6 bases). V shed 4 bases and J shed 5 bases, with 14 bases lying between them. The CDR3 contains 14 residues. Germline CDR1 is LNHDA and CDR2 is SQIVND (reference sequence). The CDR3 DNA reads as TGTGCCAGTAGTACGGCAGGGGCGTCGTATGGCTACACCTTC. It specifies CASSTAGASYGYTF.